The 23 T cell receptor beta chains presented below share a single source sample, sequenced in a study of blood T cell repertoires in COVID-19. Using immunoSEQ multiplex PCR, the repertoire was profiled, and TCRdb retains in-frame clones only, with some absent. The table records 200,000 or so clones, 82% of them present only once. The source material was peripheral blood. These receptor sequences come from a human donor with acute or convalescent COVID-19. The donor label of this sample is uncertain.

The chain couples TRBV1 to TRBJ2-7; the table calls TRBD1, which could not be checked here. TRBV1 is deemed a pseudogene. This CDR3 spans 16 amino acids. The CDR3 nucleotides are TGCACCAGCAGTCTTTGGACAGGGGAATGGTTCCACGAGCAGTACTTC. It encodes CTSSLWTGEWFHEQYF.

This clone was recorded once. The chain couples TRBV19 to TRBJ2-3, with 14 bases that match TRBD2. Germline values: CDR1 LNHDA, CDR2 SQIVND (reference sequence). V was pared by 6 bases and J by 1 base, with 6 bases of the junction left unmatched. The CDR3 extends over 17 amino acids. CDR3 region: CASRGLAGVVGTDTQYF. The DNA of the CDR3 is TGTGCCAGTAGGGGACTAGCGGGAGTCGTTGGCACAGATACGCAGTATTTT.

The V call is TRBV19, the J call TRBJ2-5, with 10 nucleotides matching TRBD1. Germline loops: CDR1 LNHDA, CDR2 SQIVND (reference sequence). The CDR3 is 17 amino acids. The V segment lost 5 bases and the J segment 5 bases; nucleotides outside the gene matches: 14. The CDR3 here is CASSEAFTGTGVETQYF. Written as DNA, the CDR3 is TGTGCCAGTAGTGAAGCTTTCACCGGGACAGGGGTGGAGACCCAGTACTTC.

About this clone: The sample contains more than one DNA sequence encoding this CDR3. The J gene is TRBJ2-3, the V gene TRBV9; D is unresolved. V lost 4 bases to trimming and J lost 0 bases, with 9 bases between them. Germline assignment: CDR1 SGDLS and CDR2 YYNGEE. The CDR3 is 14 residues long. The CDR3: CASSPRGSTDTQYF. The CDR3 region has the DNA TGTGCCAGCAGCCCAAGAGGTAGCACAGATACGCAGTATTTT.

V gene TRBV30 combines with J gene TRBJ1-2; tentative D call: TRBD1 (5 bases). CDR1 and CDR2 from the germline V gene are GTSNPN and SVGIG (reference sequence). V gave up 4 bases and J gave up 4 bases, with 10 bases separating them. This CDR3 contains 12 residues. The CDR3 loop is CAWTDSLYGYTF. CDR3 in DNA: TGTGCCTGGACCGACAGCCTCTATGGCTACACCTTC. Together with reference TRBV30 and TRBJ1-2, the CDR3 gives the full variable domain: SQTIHQWPATLVQPVGSPLSLECTVEGTSNPNLYWYRQAAGRGLQLLFYSVGIGQISSEVPQNLSASRPQDRQFILSSKKLLLSDSGFYLCAWTDSLYGYTFGSGTRLTVV.

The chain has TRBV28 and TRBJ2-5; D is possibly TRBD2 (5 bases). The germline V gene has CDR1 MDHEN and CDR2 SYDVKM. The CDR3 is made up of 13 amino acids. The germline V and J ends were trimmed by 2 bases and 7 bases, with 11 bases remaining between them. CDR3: CASSLAGSGTQYF. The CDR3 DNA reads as TGTGCCAGCAGTTTAGCGGGTTCGGGGACCCAGTACTTC.

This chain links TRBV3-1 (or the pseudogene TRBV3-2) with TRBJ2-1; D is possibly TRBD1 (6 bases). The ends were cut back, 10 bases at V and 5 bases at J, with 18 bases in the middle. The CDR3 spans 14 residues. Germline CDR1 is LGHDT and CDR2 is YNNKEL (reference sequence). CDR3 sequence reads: CAISKQGSNNEQFF. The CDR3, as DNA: TGTGCCATCTCAAAACAGGGTTCAAACAATGAGCAGTTCTTC.

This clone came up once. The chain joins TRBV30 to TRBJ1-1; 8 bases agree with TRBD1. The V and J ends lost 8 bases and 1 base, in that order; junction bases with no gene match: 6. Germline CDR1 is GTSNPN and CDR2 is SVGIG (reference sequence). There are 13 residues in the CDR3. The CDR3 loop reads CAGPGQENTEAFF. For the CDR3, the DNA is TGTGCCGGCCCGGGACAGGAGAACACTGAAGCTTTCTTT.

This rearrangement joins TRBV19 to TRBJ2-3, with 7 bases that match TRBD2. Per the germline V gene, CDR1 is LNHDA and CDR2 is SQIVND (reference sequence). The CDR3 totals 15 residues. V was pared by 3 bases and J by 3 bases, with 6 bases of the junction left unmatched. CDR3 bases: TGTGCCAGTAGTATGCAGGCGGGAGTTACAGATACGCAGTATTTT. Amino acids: CASSMQAGVTDTQYF.

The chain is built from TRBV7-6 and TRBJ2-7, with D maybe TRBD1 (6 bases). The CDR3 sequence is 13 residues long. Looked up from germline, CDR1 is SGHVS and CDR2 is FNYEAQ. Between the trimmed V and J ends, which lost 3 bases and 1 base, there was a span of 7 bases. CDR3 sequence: CASSFGQSYEQYF. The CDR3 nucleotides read TGTGCCAGCAGCTTCGGACAGTCCTACGAGCAGTACTTC.

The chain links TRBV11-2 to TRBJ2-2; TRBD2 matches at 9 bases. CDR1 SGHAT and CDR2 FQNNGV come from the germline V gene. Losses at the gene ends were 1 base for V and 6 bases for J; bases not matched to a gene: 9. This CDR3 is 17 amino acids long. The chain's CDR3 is CASSLGRASGTSGELFF. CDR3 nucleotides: TGTGCCAGCAGCTTAGGCCGGGCTAGCGGGACCTCCGGGGAGCTGTTTTTT.

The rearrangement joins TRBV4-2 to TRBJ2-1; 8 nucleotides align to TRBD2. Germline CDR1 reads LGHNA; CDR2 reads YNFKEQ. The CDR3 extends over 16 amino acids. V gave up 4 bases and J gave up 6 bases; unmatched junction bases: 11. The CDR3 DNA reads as TGTGCCAGCAGCCCAAGGCTGAGCACTAGCGGCAATGAGCAGTTCTTC. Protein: CASSPRLSTSGNEQFF.

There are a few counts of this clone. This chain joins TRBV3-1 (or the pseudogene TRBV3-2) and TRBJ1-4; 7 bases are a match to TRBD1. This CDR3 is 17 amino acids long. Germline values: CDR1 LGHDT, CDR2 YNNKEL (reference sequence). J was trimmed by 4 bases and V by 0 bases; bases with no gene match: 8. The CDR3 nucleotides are TGTGCCAGCAGCCAAGAATTGGAGACAGGGATTAATGAAAAACTGTTTTTT. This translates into CASSQELETGINEKLFF.

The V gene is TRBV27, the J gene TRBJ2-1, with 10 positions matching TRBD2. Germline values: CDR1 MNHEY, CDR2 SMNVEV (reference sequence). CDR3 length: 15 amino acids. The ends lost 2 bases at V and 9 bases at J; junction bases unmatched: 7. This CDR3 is CASSLRLAGVGEQFF. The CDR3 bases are TGTGCCAGCAGTTTAAGGCTAGCGGGAGTAGGTGAGCAGTTCTTC.

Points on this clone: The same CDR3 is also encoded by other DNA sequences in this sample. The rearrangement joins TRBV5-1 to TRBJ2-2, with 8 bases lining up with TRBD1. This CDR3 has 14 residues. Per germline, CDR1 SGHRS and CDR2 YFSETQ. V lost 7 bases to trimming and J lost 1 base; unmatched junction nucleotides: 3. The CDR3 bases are TGCGCCAGCCGGGGGACAGGGAACACCGGGGAGCTGTTTTTT. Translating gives CASRGTGNTGELFF.

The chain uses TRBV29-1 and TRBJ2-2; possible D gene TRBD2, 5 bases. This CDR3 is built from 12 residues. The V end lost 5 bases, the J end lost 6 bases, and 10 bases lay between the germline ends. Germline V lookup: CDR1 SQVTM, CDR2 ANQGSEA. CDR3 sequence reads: CSVSRGAGELFF. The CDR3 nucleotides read TGCAGCGTTAGCCGGGGTGCCGGGGAGCTGTTTTTT.

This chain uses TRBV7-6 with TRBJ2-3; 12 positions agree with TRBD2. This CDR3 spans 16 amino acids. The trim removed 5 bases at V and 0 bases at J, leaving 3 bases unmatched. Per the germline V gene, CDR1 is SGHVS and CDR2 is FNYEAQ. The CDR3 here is CASSPGLAGSTDTQYF. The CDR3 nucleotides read TGTGCCAGCAGCCCGGGACTAGCGGGTAGCACAGATACGCAGTATTTT.

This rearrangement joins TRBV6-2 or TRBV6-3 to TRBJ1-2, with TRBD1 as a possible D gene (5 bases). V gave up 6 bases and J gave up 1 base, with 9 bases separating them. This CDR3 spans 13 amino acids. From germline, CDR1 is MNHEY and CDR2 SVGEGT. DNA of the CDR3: TGTGCCAGCAGCGTACAGGATAACTATGGCTACACCTTC. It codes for CASSVQDNYGYTF.

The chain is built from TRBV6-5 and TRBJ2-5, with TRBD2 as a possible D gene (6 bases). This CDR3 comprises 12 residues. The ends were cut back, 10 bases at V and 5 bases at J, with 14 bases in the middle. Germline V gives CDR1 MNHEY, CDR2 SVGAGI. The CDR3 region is CAIRGGVETQYF. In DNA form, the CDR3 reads TGTGCCATCCGCGGCGGGGTTGAGACCCAGTACTTC.

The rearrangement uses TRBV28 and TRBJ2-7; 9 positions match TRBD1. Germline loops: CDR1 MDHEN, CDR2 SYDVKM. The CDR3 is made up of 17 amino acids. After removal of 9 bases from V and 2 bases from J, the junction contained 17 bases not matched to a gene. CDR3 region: CASGQGHPGLLPYEQYF. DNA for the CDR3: TGTGCCAGTGGACAGGGGCACCCCGGATTACTCCCCTACGAGCAGTACTTC.

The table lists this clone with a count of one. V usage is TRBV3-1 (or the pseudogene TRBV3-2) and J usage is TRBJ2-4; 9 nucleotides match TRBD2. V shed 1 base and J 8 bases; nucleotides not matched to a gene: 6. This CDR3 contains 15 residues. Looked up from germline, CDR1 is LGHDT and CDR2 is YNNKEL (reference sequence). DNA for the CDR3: TGTGCCAGCAGCCAAGGTAGCGGGAGTATCTACATTCAGTACTTC. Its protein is CASSQGSGSIYIQYF.

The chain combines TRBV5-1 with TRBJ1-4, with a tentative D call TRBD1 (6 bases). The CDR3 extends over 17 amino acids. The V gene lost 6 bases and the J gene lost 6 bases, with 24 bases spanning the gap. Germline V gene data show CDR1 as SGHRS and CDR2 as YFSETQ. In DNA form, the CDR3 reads TGCGCCAGCACCCGGGACGGCACGGGGGGGGCTTATGAAAAACTGTTTTTT. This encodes CASTRDGTGGAYEKLFF.

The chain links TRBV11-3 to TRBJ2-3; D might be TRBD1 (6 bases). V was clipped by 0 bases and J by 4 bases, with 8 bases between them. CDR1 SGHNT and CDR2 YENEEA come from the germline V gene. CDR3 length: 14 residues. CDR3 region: CASSLDGGSDTQYF. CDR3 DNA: TGTGCCAGCAGCTTAGATGGGGGCTCAGATACGCAGTATTTT.